These 7 T cell receptor beta chains share one sample of origin, sequenced in a study of blood T cell repertoires in COVID-19. Assay: immunoSEQ multiplex PCR; the TCRdb copy retains only in-frame clones and omits some. Of roughly 180,000 clones in the sample, 75% to 85% were seen once. Sequences were obtained from peripheral blood. The receptors derive from a woman in her thirties or forties with COVID-19, enrolled during active disease.

The chain carries TRBV7-9 and TRBJ2-3, with 7 bases that match TRBD1. Looked up from germline, CDR1 is SEHNR and CDR2 is FQNEAQ (reference sequence). The CDR3 runs to 13 residues. J was trimmed by 4 bases and V by 5 bases; bases with no gene match: 3. In DNA form, the CDR3 reads TGTGCCAGCAGCCCAACAGGGGCAGATACGCAGTATTTT. Encoded protein: CASSPTGADTQYF. Full variable domain (rest looked up from reference TRBV7-9 and TRBJ2-3): DTGVSQNPRHKITKRGQNVTFRCDPISEHNRLYWYRQTLGQGPEFLTYFQNEAQLEKSRLLSDRFSAERPKGSFSTLEIQRTEQGDSAMYLCASSPTGADTQYFGPGTRLTVL.

The CDR3 DNA is TGTGCAAGTCGCGCCTACTGGAGTAGGGAGACCCAGTACTTC. Translation: CASRAYWSRETQYF. The chain joins TRBV12-2 to TRBJ2-5; the D segment call TRBD2 is taken from the table without a DNA check. TRBV12-2 is a pseudogene locus. The CDR3 is 14 residues long.

V and J are TRBV27 and TRBJ2-7, with TRBD2 matching 9 bases. CDR1 MNHEY and CDR2 SMNVEV come from the germline V gene (reference sequence). The CDR3 is made up of 15 amino acids. Trimming cost V 3 bases and J 4 bases; bases outside gene matches: 7. The CDR3 here is CASSLSGRLGYEQYF. Written as DNA, the CDR3 is TGTGCCAGCAGTTTGAGCGGGAGGTTGGGATACGAGCAGTACTTC.

This clone was detected only a few times. The chain couples TRBV5-6 to TRBJ2-1; 7 nucleotides align to TRBD1. With 0 bases clipped from V and 4 bases from J, the junction kept 7 bases outside the gene matches. The CDR3 runs 16 residues. Looked up from germline, CDR1 is SGHDT and CDR2 is YYEEEE. The DNA for the CDR3 is TGTGCCAGCAGCTTGGCTGGTAGGGGGCCTTACAATGAGCAGTTCTTC. Translated: CASSLAGRGPYNEQFF.

The genes are TRBV19 and TRBJ2-2; D is unresolved. The CDR3 spans 12 residues. V gave up 5 bases and J gave up 9 bases, with 10 bases separating them. Germline loops: CDR1 LNHDA, CDR2 SQIVND (reference sequence). The CDR3 DNA reads TGTGCCAGTAGTGATAACGGTAGGGAGCTGTTTTTT. It encodes CASSDNGRELFF.

The CDR3 region has the DNA TGTGCCAGTAGTATGTTAGCGGGACAGGGTGGTCAGCCCCAGCATTTT. Its translation is CASSMLAGQGGQPQHF. This sequence joins TRBV19 and TRBJ1-5; 9 nucleotides line up with TRBD1. CDR1 and CDR2 (germline): LNHDA, SQIVND (reference sequence). CDR3 length: 16 amino acids. The V segment lost 3 bases and the J segment 6 bases; nucleotides outside the gene matches: 9.

The chain has TRBV5-6 and TRBJ2-5; D is perhaps TRBD1 (6 bases). The CDR3 is 14 amino acids. V was shortened by 4 bases and J by 5 bases, with 15 bases between the two germline ends. CDR1 and CDR2 (germline): SGHDT, YYEEEE. The CDR3 sequence: CASSPGARWETQYF. CDR3 DNA sequence: TGTGCCAGCAGCCCAGGGGCCCGGTGGGAGACCCAGTACTTC.